One and the same sample provided the 29 T cell receptor beta chains below, sequenced in a study of PD-1 blockade in mismatch repair-deficient tumors. Measured with immunoSEQ multiplex PCR; TCRdb has only the in-frame clones, and not every one. This table has nearly 25,000 clones, about 83% appearing once. The sample in question was peripheral blood, obtained 12 weeks after starting pembrolizumab. These receptors were obtained from an adult with mismatch repair-deficient cancer.

This chain connects TRBV5-1 to TRBJ2-4; D could derive from TRBD1 or TRBD2 (5 bases each). The length of the CDR3 is 11 residues. V was shortened by 0 bases and J by 15 bases, with 10 bases between the two germline ends. The V gene's germline CDR1 is SGHRS and CDR2 YFSETQ. The CDR3 is CASSLVKGRYF. The DNA for the CDR3 is TGCGCCAGCAGCTTGGTCAAGGGACGGTACTTC.

The count of this clone is one. The J gene is TRBJ2-3, the V gene TRBV7-9; D unresolved. Germline lookup yields CDR1 SEHNR and CDR2 FQNEAQ (reference sequence). Deletions cut 5 bases from V and 4 bases from J, with 16 bases between. The CDR3 runs to 15 residues. The CDR3 is CASSPRVGIADTQYF. The CDR3 coding sequence is TGTGCCAGCAGCCCCCGGGTAGGGATCGCAGATACGCAGTATTTT.

The chain carries TRBV29-1 and TRBJ2-7; no firm D call. The V gene lost 6 bases and the J gene lost 3 bases, with 15 bases spanning the gap. This CDR3 spans 13 amino acids. Germline V gene data show CDR1 as SQVTM and CDR2 as ANQGSEA. CDR3 sequence: CSVRLSALYEQYF. CDR3 nucleotides: TGCAGCGTGCGCCTATCAGCACTCTACGAGCAGTACTTC.

This chain connects TRBV11-2 to TRBJ1-2, with 9 bases lining up with TRBD1. The junction had 15 bases not matched to a gene; V was cut back by 5 bases and J by 8 bases. Germline CDR1 and CDR2: SGHAT and FQNNGV. The CDR3 length is 16 residues. The CDR3 is CASSPQTTGGAGGYTF. The CDR3 bases are TGTGCCAGCAGCCCGCAAACTACAGGGGGCGCGGGAGGCTACACCTTC.

Only one count was recorded for this clone. The rearrangement links TRBV18 to TRBJ2-5; a weak D match, TRBD2 (6 bases). The CDR3 spans 14 residues. Germline CDR1 and CDR2: KGHSH and LQKENI. V shed 4 bases and J shed 5 bases, with 14 bases lying between them. The CDR3 region has the DNA TGTGCCAGCTCACAGGGCGCGGGAAGGGAGACCCAGTACTTC. It codes for CASSQGAGRETQYF. Full variable domain (missing parts from reference TRBV18 and TRBJ2-5): NAGVMQNPRHLVRRRGQEARLRCSPMKGHSHVYWYRQLPEEGLKFMVYLQKENIIDESGMPKERFSAEFPKEGPSILRIQQVVRGDSAAYFCASSQGAGRETQYFGPGTRLLVL.

V usage is TRBV13 and J usage is TRBJ2-2; 7 bases align to TRBD1. Per germline, CDR1 PRHDT and CDR2 FYEKMQ (reference sequence). The CDR3 covers 14 residues. Losses at the gene ends were 6 bases for V and 8 bases for J; bases not matched to a gene: 9. In nucleotides, the CDR3 is TGTGCCAGCAGTCCGGGACAGACTGGGGGGGAGCTGTTTTTT. It specifies CASSPGQTGGELFF.

The CDR3 spells CSVVDSGTTDTQYF. The CDR3 nucleotides are TGCAGCGTTGTGGACAGCGGGACCACAGATACGCAGTATTTT. J is TRBJ2-3 and V is TRBV29-1; tentatively, D is TRBD2 (7 bases). The V and J ends lost 4 bases and 2 bases respectively, with 13 bases between them. The CDR3 covers 14 residues. Per the germline V gene, CDR1 is SQVTM and CDR2 is ANQGSEA.

The chain couples TRBV4-1 to TRBJ2-1; the match to TRBD2 covers 8 bases. Trimming cost V 1 base and J 4 bases; bases outside gene matches: 9. This CDR3 comprises 17 residues. Germline V lookup: CDR1 MGHRA, CDR2 YSYEKL. Here the CDR3 DNA reads TGCGCCAGCAGCCAAGGGGGGTTAGCGGGATCATACAATGAGCAGTTCTTC. It encodes CASSQGGLAGSYNEQFF.

This clone has just a few counts. This chain links TRBV6-1 with TRBJ2-7, with TRBD1 identical over 7 bases. From germline, CDR1 is MNHNS and CDR2 SASEGT. The CDR3 runs to 13 residues. The trim removed 4 bases at V and 5 bases at J, leaving 5 bases unmatched. CDR3 protein: CASSGQGRDEQYF. CDR3 nucleotide sequence: TGTGCCAGCAGTGGACAGGGACGAGACGAGCAGTACTTC.

In this sample, this clone turned up a few times. The V and J genes are TRBV5-5 and TRBJ1-3; no clear D gene. Germline-derived CDR1 and CDR2 are SGHKS and YYEKEE (reference sequence). The CDR3 runs 14 residues. Between the trimmed V and J ends, which lost 5 bases and 8 bases, there was a span of 17 bases. The CDR3 sequence: CASSPRTAQDTIYF. The CDR3 DNA follows: TGTGCCAGCAGTCCACGAACGGCACAAGACACCATATATTTT. Complete variable domain (other parts from reference TRBV5-5 and TRBJ1-3): DAGVTQSPTHLIKTRGQQVTLRCSPISGHKSVSWYQQVLGQGPQFIFQYYEKEERGRGNFPDRFSARQFPNYSSELNVNALLLGDSALYLCASSPRTAQDTIYFGEGSWLTVV.

This chain connects TRBV4-1 to TRBJ1-1, with unresolved D. CDR1 and CDR2 (germline): MGHRA, YSYEKL. The CDR3 runs 14 residues. The V end was cut by 2 bases, the J end by 3 bases, with 10 bases between. The CDR3, as DNA: TGCGCCAGCAGCCAATTGAGGGAGGACACTGAAGCTTTCTTT. Translation: CASSQLREDTEAFF.

The DNA of the CDR3 is TGCGCCAGCAGCTCGGAGGGACTAGCCGTTACGCAGTATTTT. This translates into CASSSEGLAVTQYF. The genes are TRBV5-1 and TRBJ2-3; 9 bases line up with TRBD2. The CDR3 has 14 residues. Germline V CDR1 and CDR2: SGHRS, YFSETQ. After removal of 3 bases from V and 8 bases from J, the junction contained 7 bases not matched to a gene.

In regard to this clone: One end of the junction varies from germline; a read error may be responsible. This chain joins TRBV7-7 and TRBJ2-2, with 9 bases lining up with TRBD2. This CDR3 is built from 16 residues. Looked up from germline, CDR1 is SSHAT and CDR2 is FNYEAQ (reference sequence). The CDR3 coding sequence is TGTGCTAGCAGCTTAGATAGCGGGAGTGACACCGGGGAGCTGTTTTTT. Amino acid sequence: CASSLDSGSDTGELFF.

The chain recombines TRBV6-5 with TRBJ2-7; 11 bases are a match to TRBD2. V shed 2 bases, J shed 4 bases, and the junction held 1 base outside the gene matches. This CDR3 has 14 residues. Germline V gene data show CDR1 as MNHEY and CDR2 as SVGAGI. CDR3 protein: CASSYVAGGYEQYF. DNA for the CDR3: TGTGCCAGCAGTTACGTAGCGGGAGGGTACGAGCAGTACTTC.

This sequence joins TRBV11-2 and TRBJ1-1, with a tentative D call TRBD1 (6 bases). Germline V lookup: CDR1 SGHAT, CDR2 FQNNGV. The CDR3 is 13 amino acids. The V and J ends lost 3 bases and 5 bases respectively, with 10 bases between them. DNA for the CDR3: TGTGCCAGCAGCTTTTCAGGGGCAACTGAAGCTTTCTTT. Translating it yields CASSFSGATEAFF.

The chain has TRBV6-6 and TRBJ2-2; a possible D gene is TRBD2 (5 bases). This CDR3 spans 15 amino acids. Germline loops: CDR1 MNHNY, CDR2 SVGAGI (reference sequence). Trimming removed 6 bases from V and 4 bases from J, with 15 bases in between. In DNA, the CDR3 is TGTGCCAGCAGCCGCTCCAGGAGCGGCACCGGGGAGCTGTTTTTT. Encoded protein: CASSRSRSGTGELFF.

The V gene is TRBV5-1, the J gene TRBJ2-5; possibly TRBD1 or TRBD2 for D (5 bases each). The CDR3 runs 15 residues. Trimming took off 2 bases at V and 1 base at J, with 12 bases between the two ends. The germline V gene encodes CDR1 SGHRS and CDR2 YFSETQ. The chain's CDR3 is CASSFRGGGQETQYF. CDR3 in DNA: TGCGCCAGCAGCTTCCGGGGCGGAGGCCAAGAGACCCAGTACTTC.

This clone was seen just once. The CDR3 bases are TGCGCCAGCAGGAGCCCGGGCAGGGGCCCTCGCACAGATACGCAGTATTTT. The encoded protein is CASRSPGRGPRTDTQYF. The chain combines TRBV5-1 with TRBJ2-3, with TRBD1 as a possible D gene (6 bases). Trimming shortened V by 5 bases and J by 1 base, and 20 bases separated the two germline ends. This CDR3 spans 17 amino acids. Germline V lookup: CDR1 SGHRS, CDR2 YFSETQ.

The chain combines TRBV12-5 with TRBJ2-5, with TRBD2 identical over 7 bases. Germline CDR1 is LGHNT and CDR2 is FRNRAP. Losses at the gene ends were 1 base for V and 6 bases for J; bases not matched to a gene: 8. The CDR3 runs 15 residues. CDR3 sequence (DNA): TGTGCTAGTGGTTTGGGCGCCCCGGGACTACAGACCCAGTACTTC. Its protein is CASGLGAPGLQTQYF.

The V call is TRBV5-1, the J call TRBJ2-7, with TRBD1 matching 9 bases. With 4 bases clipped from V and 5 bases from J, the junction kept 7 bases outside the gene matches. The CDR3 extends over 14 amino acids. Germline V gene sequence: CDR1 SGHRS, CDR2 YFSETQ. CDR3 protein: CASSTGQGPNEQYF. The CDR3 coding sequence is TGCGCCAGCAGCACGGGACAGGGACCCAACGAGCAGTACTTC.

V gene TRBV6-6 combines with J gene TRBJ1-1; D remains ambiguous. V was trimmed by 2 bases and J by 5 bases, leaving 9 bases between them. CDR3 size: 13 residues. In germline, CDR1 is MNHNY, CDR2 SVGAGI (reference sequence). The CDR3 sequence is CASSYQKNTEAFF. The CDR3 bases are TGTGCCAGCAGTTACCAAAAAAATACTGAAGCTTTCTTT.

J is TRBJ2-1 and V is TRBV11-1; tentative D call: TRBD2 (5 bases). CDR3 size: 15 residues. Germline-derived CDR1 and CDR2 are SGHAT and FQDESV (reference sequence). V lost 0 bases and J lost 10, with 16 bases in between. CDR3 bases: TGTGCCAGCAGCTTAGCGGGTGGCGGGTACAGAGAGCAGTTCTTC. It codes for CASSLAGGGYREQFF.

This chain connects TRBV7-2 to TRBJ2-7; D might be TRBD1 (6 bases). The germline V gene has CDR1 SGHTA and CDR2 FQGNSA. The CDR3 covers 14 residues. With 3 bases removed from V and 2 bases from J, the gap between germline ends came to 11 bases. CDR3 nucleotides: TGTGCCAGCAGCTTGGACAGTAGGCCCTACGAGCAGTACTTC. Its protein product is CASSLDSRPYEQYF.

The chain employs TRBV4-1 and TRBJ2-7; D ambiguous. V was cut by 0 bases and J by 10 bases, with 7 bases left in between. The CDR3 runs to 11 residues. Germline values: CDR1 MGHRA, CDR2 YSYEKL. CDR3 residues: CASSQDRNQYF. CDR3 coding DNA: TGCGCCAGCAGCCAAGACAGAAATCAGTACTTC.

The table lists this clone with a count of one. J is TRBJ2-2 and V is TRBV4-3, with D uncertain. From germline, CDR1 is LGHNA and CDR2 YSLEER. The V end lost 4 bases, the J end lost 2 bases, and 11 bases lay between the germline ends. The CDR3 loop spans 15 amino acids. CDR3 in DNA: TGCGCCAGCAGCCTCCGTCTGGGTAACACCGGGGAGCTGTTTTTT. This sequence encodes CASSLRLGNTGELFF.

This rearrangement joins TRBV5-1 to TRBJ2-7; 12 bases match TRBD1. J was trimmed by 0 bases and V by 5 bases; bases with no gene match: 9. This CDR3 spans 17 amino acids. Germline V gene lookup returns CDR1 SGHRS and CDR2 YFSETQ. CDR3 bases: TGCGCCAGCAGACCTGGGACAGGGGGCGGGAGCTCCTACGAGCAGTACTTC. This encodes CASRPGTGGGSSYEQYF.

The chain joins TRBV6-4 to TRBJ2-3, with 12 bases that match TRBD2. The V gene end was trimmed by 3 bases and the J gene end by 6 bases; junction bases not matched to a gene: 4. Per the germline V gene, CDR1 is MRHNA and CDR2 is SNTAGT. CDR3 length: 15 residues. CDR3 sequence: CASSETSGRSDTQYF. CDR3 nucleotide sequence: TGTGCCAGCAGTGAGACTAGCGGGAGATCTGATACGCAGTATTTT.

This chain connects TRBV19 to TRBJ1-4, with TRBD1 identical over 7 bases. CDR3 length equals 17 residues. The germline V gene has CDR1 LNHDA and CDR2 SQIVND (reference sequence). V shed 5 bases and J 5 bases; nucleotides not matched to a gene: 14. CDR3 nucleotide sequence: TGTGCCAGTAGTGATAGATCTCGGGGACAGAAGAATGAAAAACTGTTTTTT. This codes for CASSDRSRGQKNEKLFF.

The chain links TRBV10-2 to TRBJ2-7, with D possibly matching TRBD1 (6 bases). The germline V and J ends were trimmed by 3 bases and 5 bases, with 11 bases remaining between them. This CDR3 has 13 amino acids. Germline loops: CDR1 WSHSY, CDR2 SAAADI. The CDR3 region is CASSEITGHEQYF. DNA of the CDR3: TGCGCCAGCAGTGAAATCACAGGGCACGAGCAGTACTTC.